The TCR beta chain under discussion was sequenced for a study of blood T cell repertoires in COVID-19. Study details: T cells, B-cell-depleted T cells, or PBMCs provided the cDNA or gDNA that served as material.

Under the authors' procedure: Reference gene primers were amplified, and this amplification served to estimate nucleated cell counts. Assay: immunoSEQ multiplex PCR; the TCRdb copy retains only in-frame clones and omits some. The DNA was the basis for D and trimming; V, J and clone size are from that table. The table includes 61,000 or so clones, more than 65% detected once. Specimen: peripheral blood. This sequence originates from a woman in her seventies with acute or convalescent COVID-19.

CDR3 DNA sequence: TGTGCCATCGCTTCGGCAGGTCACTCCTACGAGCAGTACTTC. Translation: CAIASAGHSYEQYF. This chain links TRBV6-5 with TRBJ2-7; D unresolved. V was trimmed by 10 bases and J by 0 bases, leaving 16 bases between them. The CDR3 is 14 amino acids. Germline CDR1 MNHEY, CDR2 SVGAGI.